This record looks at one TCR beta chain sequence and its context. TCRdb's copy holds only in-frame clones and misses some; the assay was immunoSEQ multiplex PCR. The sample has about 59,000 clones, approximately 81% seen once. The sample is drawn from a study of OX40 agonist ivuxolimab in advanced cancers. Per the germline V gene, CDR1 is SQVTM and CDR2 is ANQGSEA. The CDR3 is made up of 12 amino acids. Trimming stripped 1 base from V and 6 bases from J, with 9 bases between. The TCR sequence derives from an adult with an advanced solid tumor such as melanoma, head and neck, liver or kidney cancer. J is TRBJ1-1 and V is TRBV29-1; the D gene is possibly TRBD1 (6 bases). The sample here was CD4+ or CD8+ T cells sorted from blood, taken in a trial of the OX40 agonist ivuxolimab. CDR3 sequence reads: CSVEGAGAEAFF. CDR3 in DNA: TGCAGCGTTGAAGGGGCAGGGGCTGAAGCTTTCTTT.